Given below is one TCR beta chain in context. The antigen is not known. Then a second PCR, running about 6 to 12 cycles, was carried out with a sample-barcoded 5' primer and a J-beta primer mix. TCRdb reanalysed the 5' RACE reads using MiXCR and keeps one entry per CDR3 protein. The sample contains approximately 800,000 distinct CDR3 sequences, approximately 55% of which appear only once. The CDR3 totals 14 residues. Per germline, CDR1 SNHLY and CDR2 FYNNEI. V was trimmed by 7 bases and J by 2 bases, leaving 12 bases between them. This specimen belongs to a study of blood T cells in healthy people across ages. Broader study findings: Naive T cell percentage strongly correlated with TCR beta diversity.

Researchers collected approximately 9.5 milliliters of peripheral blood from every single donor. The J gene is TRBJ1-5, the V gene TRBV2; D uncertain. Sequenced material: blood. This TCR derives from an elderly man in good health. The CDR3 nucleotides read TGTGCCAGCACCTCTTGGCCTGGCAATCAGCCCCAGCATTTT. It yields the protein CASTSWPGNQPQHF. Full variable domain (remainder filled in from reference TRBV2 and TRBJ1-5): EPEVTQTPSHQVTQMGQEVILRCVPISNHLYFYWYRQILGQKVEFLVSFYNNEISEKSEIFDDQFSVERPDGSNFTLKIRSTKLEDSAMYFCASTSWPGNQPQHFGDGTRLSIL.